This T cell receptor (beta chain) derives from a study of Graves' ophthalmopathy and Graves' hyperthyroidism. Trimming shortened V by 0 bases and J by 0 bases, and 11 bases separated the two germline ends. Germline CDR1 and CDR2: LGHNT and FRNRAP. The CDR3 covers 16 residues. The study recruited hyperthyroidism patients aged 18 to 65 who were newly diagnosed, under 2 months' duration. With respect to this clonotype: Its antigen remains unidentified.

TCR beta CDR3 regions were amplified from RNA transcripts. Second-round multiplex PCR followed a first-round RT-PCR using HTBI primers. TCRdb passed the multiplex PCR reads through MiXCR, listing each CDR3 protein once. The sample lists a few hundred thousand distinct CDR3 sequences; less than 20% were seen once. Findings and caveats of the study: Blood also held most thyroid clonotypes expanded above 0.001 frequency.

The clonotype originates from a woman younger than 30 with stable Graves' hyperthyroidism. The chain joins TRBV12-5 to TRBJ1-1, with D possibly matching TRBD1 (6 bases). Sequenced input: peripheral blood. CDR3 in amino acids: CASGLVRGPLNTEAFF. CDR3 in DNA: TGTGCTAGTGGTTTGGTACGGGGGCCATTGAACACTGAAGCTTTCTTT.